This TCR beta chain was captured by sequencing in a study of Ad26.COV2.S vaccination and SARS-CoV-2 variants. Study-wide points: Vaccinees reportedly had broad spike-specific CD8+ and CD4+ T cell responses.

Libraries were prepared by immunoSEQ multiplex PCR; TCRdb keeps only in-frame clonotypes and omits some of them. Of a few hundred thousand clones listed, about 92% are singletons. As to treatment: some 20 received Ad26.COV2.S at low or high dose, single or two shots; roughly five received placebo; per-sample allocation not given. Day 63 after the first vaccine or placebo injection was the time point for sampling. Trimming pared 3 bases from V and 0 bases from J, leaving 14 bases between. From germline, CDR1 is DFQATT and CDR2 SNEGSKA (reference sequence). The CDR3 runs 15 residues. In regard to this clone: Its antigen is undetermined.

Here the sequenced sample was peripheral blood, taken in a trial of Ad26.COV2.S vaccine versus placebo. The V gene is TRBV20-1, the J gene TRBJ1-1; tentatively, D is TRBD1 (5 bases). The sequence was collected from a person aged 18-60 years who received the Ad26.COV2.S COVID-19 vaccine or a placebo. As DNA, the CDR3 is TGCAGTGCTAGTGAGGGGAATGTGATGAACACTGAAGCTTTCTTT. Its protein is CSASEGNVMNTEAFF.